This T cell receptor beta chain was sequenced during a study of beta chain features in type 1 diabetes. The table lists this clone with a few counts. The isolated RNA, all of it, was reverse transcribed, so expressed TCRB transcripts were what got sequenced. Method: immunoSEQ multiplex PCR; TCRdb's copy keeps in-frame clones and lacks some. The table lists hundreds of thousands of clones, 55% to 70% of them singletons. This receptor was obtained from a man aged 25-40 years in good health. The sequenced sample was naive CD4+ T cells from blood.

The CDR3, as DNA: TGTGCCAGCAGCAAACTTACTGGAAACACCATATATTTT. It encodes CASSKLTGNTIYF. The chain combines TRBV2 with TRBJ1-3; D is ambiguous. The CDR3 contains 13 residues. Trimming took 6 bases from V and 2 from J, leaving 8 bases between them. Germline V CDR1 and CDR2: SNHLY, FYNNEI.